The source of this T cell receptor (beta chain) is a study of neoadjuvant anti-PD-1 for oral cavity cancer. Study-level background: Patients without progression received a fourth nivolumab dose around day 43, then surgical resection on days 50-56.

Most PBMC samples had approximately 440 ng input DNA in six replicates. Assay: immunoSEQ multiplex PCR; the TCRdb copy retains only in-frame clones and omits some. The repertoire consists of 30,000 to 40,000 clones, with just under 90% occurring once and the leading ten covering 3.5% to 4.5%. Analysis of PBMCs was direct, with no culture step. This sequence was found in a person aged 35-79 years with oral cavity squamous cell carcinoma. This material consisted of PBMCs, taken before nivolumab (anti-PD-1) treatment.

DNA for the CDR3: TGTGCCAGAAGCGTCGGGGGGTTCACTGAAGCTTTCTTT. Protein product: CARSVGGFTEAFF. The V gene is TRBV5-3, the J gene TRBJ1-1; tentatively, D is TRBD1 (5 bases). TRBV5-3 is an open reading frame, and its role is uncertain. The CDR3 loop spans 13 amino acids. V was trimmed by 4 bases and J by 4 bases, leaving 11 bases between them.